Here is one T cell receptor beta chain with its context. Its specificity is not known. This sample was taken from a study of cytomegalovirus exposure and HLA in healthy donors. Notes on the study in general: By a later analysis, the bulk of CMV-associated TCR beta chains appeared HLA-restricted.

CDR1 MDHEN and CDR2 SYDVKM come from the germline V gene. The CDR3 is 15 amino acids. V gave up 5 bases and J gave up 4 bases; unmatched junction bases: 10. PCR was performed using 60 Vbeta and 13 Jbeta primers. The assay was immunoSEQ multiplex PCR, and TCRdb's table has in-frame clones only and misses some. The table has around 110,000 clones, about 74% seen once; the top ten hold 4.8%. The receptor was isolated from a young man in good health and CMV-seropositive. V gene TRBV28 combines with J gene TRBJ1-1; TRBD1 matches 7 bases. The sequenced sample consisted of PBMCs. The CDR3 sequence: CASSASTGIGTEAFF. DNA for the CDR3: TGTGCCAGCAGTGCCTCGACAGGGATAGGCACTGAAGCTTTCTTT.